The 24 T cell receptor beta chains reported below all come from one sample, sequenced in a study of CD8 T cells in Susac syndrome. RNA totalling about 0.5 to 1 ug underwent reverse transcription with random hexamers. TCRdb fed the immunoSEQ multiplex PCR reads into MiXCR, producing one record per CDR3 protein. The table records around 150,000 distinct CDR3 sequences, 85% to 95% of them present only once. What was sequenced was CD8+ T cells from PBMCs. These receptors were taken from a human donor with Susac syndrome.

The V call is TRBV12-3 or TRBV12-4, the J call TRBJ2-7; the D is unclear. The length of the CDR3 is 16 residues. V gave up 5 bases and J gave up 0 bases, with 17 bases separating them. CDR3 residues: CASSVGETRVSYEQYF. The CDR3 region has the DNA TGTGCCAGCAGTGTAGGCGAGACAAGGGTCTCCTACGAGCAGTACTTC.

This clonotype has just one count. The rearrangement joins TRBV7-2 to TRBJ2-7; 10 bases agree with TRBD1. Germline CDR1 SGHTA, CDR2 FQGNSA. The CDR3 is made up of 16 amino acids. J gave up 5 bases and V 3 bases, and 10 bases lay outside the gene matches. The CDR3 reads CASSLARDRGNDEQYF. The CDR3 nucleotides read TGTGCCAGCAGCTTGGCCCGGGACAGGGGTAACGACGAGCAGTACTTC.

The V gene is TRBV6-5, the J gene TRBJ2-7; 7 bases match TRBD1. V lost 6 bases to trimming and J lost 1 base; unmatched junction nucleotides: 9. Germline V gene data show CDR1 as MNHEY and CDR2 as SVGAGI. This CDR3 is built from 15 residues. CDR3: CASRNPLQGSYEQYF. The CDR3 nucleotides read TGTGCCAGCAGAAATCCCCTACAGGGGTCCTACGAGCAGTACTTC.

The chain recombines TRBV5-1 with TRBJ2-2, with TRBD2 matching 10 bases. CDR3 length: 15 residues. The trim removed 5 bases at V and 6 bases at J, leaving 7 bases unmatched. In germline, CDR1 is SGHRS, CDR2 YFSETQ. CDR3 bases: TGCGCCAGCAGGCCTAGCGGGAGCGGATCCGGGGAGCTGTTTTTT. Its protein is CASRPSGSGSGELFF.

The chain joins TRBV6-1 to TRBJ1-1; TRBD1 matches at 9 bases. Germline loops: CDR1 MNHNS, CDR2 SASEGT. The CDR3 totals 16 residues. The ends lost 3 bases at V and 4 bases at J; junction bases unmatched: 9. The CDR3 reads CASSDRGTGYGTEAFF. The CDR3 bases are TGTGCCAGCAGTGATCGGGGGACAGGGTACGGCACTGAAGCTTTCTTT.

This chain joins TRBV27 and TRBJ1-2, with D perhaps matching TRBD1 (6 bases). Per germline, CDR1 MNHEY and CDR2 SMNVEV (reference sequence). CDR3 length: 12 amino acids. Trimming stripped 3 bases from V and 9 bases from J, with 11 bases between. In DNA form, the CDR3 reads TGTGCCAGCAGTTTGGGGGGGCACCGCTACACCTTC. Protein sequence: CASSLGGHRYTF.

The rearrangement uses TRBV20-1 and TRBJ2-1; D is perhaps TRBD2 (7 bases). The CDR3 spans 15 residues. Trimming stripped 3 bases from V and 3 bases from J, with 15 bases between. From germline, CDR1 is DFQATT and CDR2 SNEGSKA (reference sequence). In DNA form, the CDR3 reads TGCAGTGCTAGCTGGGGGGGGGCAATCTACAATGAGCAGTTCTTC. This sequence encodes CSASWGGAIYNEQFF.

The rearrangement uses TRBV5-6 and TRBJ2-4, with TRBD1 identical over 8 bases. CDR3 length equals 14 residues. V shed 2 bases, J shed 8 bases, and the junction held 6 bases outside the gene matches. Germline V CDR1 and CDR2: SGHDT, YYEEEE. CDR3 bases: TGTGCCAGCAGCTTACAGGGGGAAGGAGACATTCAGTACTTC. Translating gives CASSLQGEGDIQYF.

The V and J genes are TRBV6-1 and TRBJ2-4, with D tentatively TRBD1 or TRBD2 (5 bases each). The V gene's germline CDR1 is MNHNS and CDR2 SASEGT. V was cut by 8 bases and J by 1 base, with 9 bases left in between. The CDR3 spans 13 residues. This chain's CDR3 is CASRDGAKNIQYF. Written as DNA, the CDR3 is TGTGCCAGCCGGGACGGGGCCAAAAACATTCAGTACTTC.

The CDR3 coding sequence is TGTGCCAGCAGATCCGGGACTGAAGGGAATGAGCAGTTCTTC. It codes for CASRSGTEGNEQFF. This rearrangement joins TRBV28 to TRBJ2-1, with TRBD2 as a possible D gene (6 bases). Trimming removed 6 bases at V and 7 bases at J, with 16 bases between. The germline V gene has CDR1 MDHEN and CDR2 SYDVKM. This CDR3 is built from 14 residues.

The chain employs TRBV5-4 and TRBJ1-1, with no clear D. There are 16 residues in the CDR3. Germline loops: CDR1 SGHNT, CDR2 YYREEE (reference sequence). V was clipped by 4 bases and J by 1 base, with 17 bases between them. The CDR3 region has the DNA TGTGCCAGCAGCGCCCCCGACGGCCCACAGAACACTGAAGCTTTCTTT. It translates to CASSAPDGPQNTEAFF.

The CDR3 region has the DNA TGTGCCAGCAGTACTGGGACCCTAAGCTCCTACAATGAGCAGTTCTTC. Its translation is CASSTGTLSSYNEQFF. This chain joins TRBV28 and TRBJ2-1, with D tentatively TRBD1 or TRBD2 (5 bases each). The CDR3 contains 16 residues. Germline V CDR1 and CDR2: MDHEN, SYDVKM. The V and J ends lost 5 bases and 0 bases respectively, with 14 bases between them.

This sequence joins TRBV12-3 or TRBV12-4 and TRBJ1-1; 8 bases map to TRBD1. The length of the CDR3 is 14 residues. V lost 6 bases to trimming and J lost 7 bases; unmatched junction nucleotides: 10. The CDR3 is CASRQGTGTLEAFF. The DNA of the CDR3 is TGTGCCAGCAGACAGGGGACAGGAACACTTGAAGCTTTCTTT.

This clonotype was observed a few times. The rearrangement links TRBV9 to TRBJ1-1; D call uncertain. The CDR3 consists of 13 residues. With 5 bases removed from V and 1 base from J, the gap between germline ends came to 9 bases. Germline V gives CDR1 SGDLS, CDR2 YYNGEE. The CDR3 protein is CASSPGQNTEAFF. Written as DNA, the CDR3 is TGTGCCAGCAGTCCGGGCCAGAACACTGAAGCTTTCTTT.

This chain joins TRBV19 and TRBJ2-6, with D possibly called TRBD1 or TRBD2 (5 bases each). Trimming stripped 6 bases from V and 8 bases from J, with 14 bases between. This CDR3 has 14 residues. Germline V lookup: CDR1 LNHDA, CDR2 SQIVND (reference sequence). The CDR3 reads CASREVSGTNVLTF. In DNA form, the CDR3 reads TGTGCCAGTAGGGAGGTTTCAGGGACCAACGTCCTGACTTTC.

V gene TRBV4-2 combines with J gene TRBJ2-5; D possibly corresponds to TRBD2 (7 bases). CDR3 length: 16 amino acids. Germline-derived CDR1 and CDR2 are LGHNA and YNFKEQ. Trimming took off 1 base at V and 2 bases at J, with 14 bases between the two ends. CDR3 in amino acids: CASSQALSGTQETQYF. In nucleotides, the CDR3 is TGTGCCAGCAGCCAAGCCCTGAGCGGGACACAAGAGACCCAGTACTTC.

This chain uses TRBV27 with TRBJ1-1, with 9 bases matching TRBD1. The germline CDR1 and CDR2 sequences are MNHEY and SMNVEV (reference sequence). The CDR3 runs 14 residues. Trimming removed 8 bases from V and 4 bases from J; junction bases left unmatched: 8. CDR3 DNA: TGTGCCAGCCGTACAGGGGGCGGGGGCACTGAAGCTTTCTTT. Its protein is CASRTGGGGTEAFF.

This sequence joins TRBV4-1 and TRBJ2-1; 8 bases are a match to TRBD1. Trimming removed 3 bases from V and 4 bases from J; junction bases left unmatched: 11. CDR3 length: 17 residues. Germline CDR1 MGHRA, CDR2 YSYEKL. CDR3 in amino acids: CASSHVPPGQAYNEQFF. As DNA, the CDR3 is TGCGCCAGCAGCCATGTCCCCCCGGGACAGGCATACAATGAGCAGTTCTTC.

The chain has TRBV12-3 or TRBV12-4 and TRBJ2-2; D uncertain. V was trimmed by 10 bases and J by 6 bases, leaving 6 bases between them. CDR3 length: 10 residues. CDR3 bases: TGTGCCACCGCCCCCGGGGAGCTGTTTTTT. Its protein is CATAPGELFF.

J is TRBJ2-1 and V is TRBV7-3; D gene ambiguous. V was cut by 3 bases and J by 9 bases, with 9 bases left in between. The CDR3 covers 12 residues. The V gene's germline CDR1 is SGHTA and CDR2 FQGTGA. CDR3: CASSFDWGEQFF. DNA for the CDR3: TGTGCCAGCAGCTTCGACTGGGGTGAGCAGTTCTTC.

V is TRBV10-3 and J is TRBJ2-5; weak D call: TRBD2 (5 bases). Trimming took 2 bases from V and 3 from J, leaving 7 bases between them. The CDR3 covers 13 residues. Germline V gives CDR1 ENHRY, CDR2 SYGVKD. The CDR3 loop reads CAISEALEETQYF. The CDR3 region has the DNA TGTGCCATCAGTGAGGCACTAGAAGAGACCCAGTACTTC.

This clonotype has just one count. The chain has TRBV9 and TRBJ1-3; tentatively, D is TRBD1 (5 bases). Trimming took off 1 base at V and 0 bases at J, with 8 bases between the two ends. CDR1 and CDR2 from the germline V gene are SGDLS and YYNGEE. The CDR3 runs to 15 residues. The CDR3 DNA is TGTGCCAGCAGCGTATCGGGGGGCTCTGGAAACACCATATATTTT. As protein: CASSVSGGSGNTIYF.

The chain combines TRBV20-1 with TRBJ2-7, with D perhaps TRBD1 (6 bases). From germline, CDR1 is DFQATT and CDR2 SNEGSKA (reference sequence). This CDR3 comprises 15 residues. Trimming removed 0 bases from V and 3 bases from J, with 15 bases in between. The CDR3 sequence is CSARDRQGRIYEQYF. The DNA for the CDR3 is TGCAGTGCTAGAGATAGGCAGGGGCGGATCTACGAGCAGTACTTC.

This clonotype was counted once. The chain links TRBV27 to TRBJ2-1; 9 nucleotides line up with TRBD1. Germline V gene data show CDR1 as MNHEY and CDR2 as SMNVEV (reference sequence). V trimming: 7 bases; J trimming: 9 bases; junction bases outside the gene matches: 10. This CDR3 is 14 amino acids long. The CDR3: CASTTGTGMGEQFF. For the CDR3, the DNA is TGTGCCAGCACCACCGGGACAGGGATGGGTGAGCAGTTCTTC.